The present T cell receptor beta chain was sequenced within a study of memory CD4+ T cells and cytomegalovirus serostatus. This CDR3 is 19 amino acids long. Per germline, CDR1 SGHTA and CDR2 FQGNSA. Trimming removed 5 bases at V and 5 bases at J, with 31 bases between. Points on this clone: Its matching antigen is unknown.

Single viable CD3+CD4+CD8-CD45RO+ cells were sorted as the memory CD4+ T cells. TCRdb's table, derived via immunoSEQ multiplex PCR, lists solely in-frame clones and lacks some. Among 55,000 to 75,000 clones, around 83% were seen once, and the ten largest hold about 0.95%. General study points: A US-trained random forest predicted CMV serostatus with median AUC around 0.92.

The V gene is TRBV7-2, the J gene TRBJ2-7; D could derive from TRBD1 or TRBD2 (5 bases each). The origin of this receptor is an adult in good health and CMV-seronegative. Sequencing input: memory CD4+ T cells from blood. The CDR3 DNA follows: TGTGCCAGCAGCCCACGCCCTCCTAACGCCGGACTCGGGGCCCACGAGCAGTACTTC. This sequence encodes CASSPRPPNAGLGAHEQYF. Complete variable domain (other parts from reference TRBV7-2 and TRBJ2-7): GAGVSQSPSNKVTEKGKDVELRCDPISGHTALYWYRQSLGQGLEFLIYFQGNSAPDKSGLPSDRFSAERTGGSVSTLTIQRTQQEDSAVYLCASSPRPPNAGLGAHEQYFGPGTRLTVT.